This record concerns one T cell receptor beta chain sequence. What it binds is unknown. Assay: immunoSEQ multiplex PCR; the TCRdb copy retains only in-frame clones and omits some. Of roughly 2,500 clones in the sample, 68% were seen once. This sample is part of a study of T cell repertoires in urothelial bladder cancer. Across the whole study: A few lesions each were cT0, cTa, cT1, and cT2 or greater. General study points: One T-cell clone reached up to roughly 15% of carcinoma infiltrating lymphocytes. Benign specimens held more T cells than urothelial carcinoma specimens. Carcinoma specimens had median 2% tumor infiltrating lymphocytes, benign over 10%.

V shed 4 bases and J shed 8 bases, with 17 bases lying between them. From germline, CDR1 is MDHEN and CDR2 SYDVKM. The CDR3 loop spans 14 amino acids. This clonotype was sampled from a human donor with a benign inflammatory bladder lesion. Input material: bladder tissue. The chain recombines TRBV28 with TRBJ1-2, with D maybe TRBD1 (5 bases). The CDR3 DNA sequence: TGTGCCAGCAGTTCTCCAGGGCAGGAACTCGGCTACACCTTC. The encoded protein is CASSSPGQELGYTF.